This is a list of T cell receptor beta chains from one sample in a study of blood T cells in healthy people across ages. TCRdb re-called the 5' RACE reads with MiXCR, one entry per CDR3 protein. The repertoire has some 560,000 distinct CDR3 sequences, around a quarter of them found once; the top ten carry approximately 3.6%. The same sample was also studied in work on T cells of mothers and their children.

The sample taken for sequencing was blood. These TCRs come from a boy aged 2 to 10 in good health. CDR3s include the opening cysteine and the closing phenylalanine or tryptophan. The D gene is left open where the match is weak. Clone size appears in some rows only: once, few, many, or a class for an expanded clone.

D gene	J gene	clone size	V gene	CDR3 DNA	CDR3 protein
TRBD1	TRBJ2-5	.	TRBV15	TGTGCCACCAGCAAGGGGCAGACAGGGTGGGACCAAGAGACCCAGTACTTC	CATSKGQTGWDQETQYF
.	TRBJ1-1	.	TRBV7-8	TGTGCCAGCAGCCAAGACAGCTACACTGAAGCTTTCTTT	CASSQDSYTEAFF
TRBD2	TRBJ2-5	.	TRBV7-2	TGTGCCAGCAGCTTCAGGCTAGCGGGGTATCCAGACCAAGAGACCCAGTACTTC	CASSFRLAGYPDQETQYF
.	TRBJ2-7	few	TRBV11-2	TGTGCCAGCAGCTCCTCGACGGGGACCTACGAGCAGTACTTC	CASSSSTGTYEQYF
TRBD2	TRBJ2-1	.	TRBV9	TGTGCCAGCAGCGGGGGACTAGACTACAATGAGCAGTTCTTC	CASSGGLDYNEQFF
.	TRBJ2-5	few	TRBV7-9	TGTGCCAGCAGCCCAGGGACGGAGACCCAGTACTTC	CASSPGTETQYF
TRBD2	TRBJ2-7	few	TRBV5-1	TGTGCCAGCAGCTTGGTTCCTAGCGGGAGCTACGAGCAGTACTTC	CASSLVPSGSYEQYF
.	TRBJ2-3	few	TRBV12-3/TRBV12-4	TGTGCCAGCAGTTCGTCCAGCCCCGGTACGCAGTATTTT	CASSSSSPGTQYF
.	TRBJ2-1	.	TRBV4-1	TGCGCCAGCAGCCAAGATCCTTTAGACAATGAGCAGTTCTTC	CASSQDPLDNEQFF
.	TRBJ1-3	.	TRBV11-2	TGTGCCAGCAGCCTGGACACAGGAGCCGGAAACACCATATATTTT	CASSLDTGAGNTIYF